This is a list of T cell receptor beta chains from one sample in a study of blood T cell repertoires in COVID-19. Method: immunoSEQ multiplex PCR; TCRdb's copy keeps in-frame clones and lacks some. Here the sample spans hundreds of thousands of clones, over 80% being singletons. The sample was PBMCs or T cells enriched from blood (not recorded which). The receptors stem from a woman aged 18-30 years who had recovered from COVID-19. Both conserved end residues are part of each CDR3. D genes are given only for firm matches. A row's size may be missing; if present it is once, few, many or a size class.

J gene: TRBJ2-5; D gene: -; V gene: TRBV5-1; clone size: -; CDR3 DNA: TGCGCCAGCAGCCCCAGTACCTTCCAAGAGACCCAGTACTTC; CDR3 protein: CASSPSTFQETQYF
J gene: TRBJ2-3; D gene: TRBD2; V gene: TRBV5-5; clone size: -; CDR3 DNA: TGTGCCAGCAGCCCCAGGACTAGCGATTGGGCAGATACGCAGTATTTT; CDR3 protein: CASSPRTSDWADTQYF
J gene: TRBJ2-3; D gene: -; V gene: TRBV21-1; clone size: -; CDR3 DNA: TGTGCCAGCAGCAAAGAGCCAGCGGGTAACACAGATACGCAGTATTTT; CDR3 protein: CASSKEPAGNTDTQYF
J gene: TRBJ2-7; D gene: -; V gene: TRBV6-5; clone size: few; CDR3 DNA: TGTGCCACCGCATGGGGGCCCTACGAGCAGTACTTC; CDR3 protein: CATAWGPYEQYF
J gene: TRBJ1-2; D gene: TRBD1; V gene: TRBV4-1; clone size: -; CDR3 DNA: TGCGCCAGCAGCCAAGATCCCTATTTGACAGGGGGCGAGGATGGCTACACCTTC; CDR3 protein: CASSQDPYLTGGEDGYTF
J gene: TRBJ1-5; D gene: -; V gene: TRBV7-9; clone size: -; CDR3 DNA: TGTGCCAGCAGCTTAGACGGTAGCAATCAGCCCCAGCATTTT; CDR3 protein: CASSLDGSNQPQHF
J gene: TRBJ2-1; D gene: -; V gene: TRBV3-1/TRBV3-2; clone size: few; CDR3 DNA: TGTGCCAGCAGCCAAGATGTCAGGGGCCATGAGCAGTTCTTC; CDR3 protein: CASSQDVRGHEQFF
J gene: TRBJ1-2; D gene: -; V gene: TRBV10-3; clone size: -; CDR3 DNA: TGTGCCATCAGTGAGATAGTAGACTATGGCTACACCTTC; CDR3 protein: CAISEIVDYGYTF
J gene: TRBJ2-3; D gene: -; V gene: TRBV10-1; clone size: -; CDR3 DNA: TGCGCCAGCAAGGGTCGGCAGGGGGAGGAAAAGGGCACAGATACGCAGTATTTT; CDR3 protein: CASKGRQGEEKGTDTQYF
J gene: TRBJ1-2; D gene: TRBD1; V gene: TRBV6-5; clone size: -; CDR3 DNA: TGTGCCAGCAGCTCTCCGGGACAGGGATATGGCTACACCTTC; CDR3 protein: CASSSPGQGYGYTF
J gene: TRBJ1-1; D gene: -; V gene: TRBV5-1; clone size: -; CDR3 DNA: TGCGCCAGCAGCTTGTCGCCAGGCGTTCCTTCGAACACTGAAGCTTTCTTT; CDR3 protein: CASSLSPGVPSNTEAFF
J gene: TRBJ1-5; D gene: -; V gene: TRBV23-1; clone size: once; CDR3 DNA: TGCGCCAGCAGTCAACCTAGCGGGAAACGGTGGGACCAGCCCCAGCATTTT; CDR3 protein: CASSQPSGKRWDQPQHF
J gene: TRBJ1-1; D gene: TRBD1; V gene: TRBV3-1/TRBV3-2; clone size: -; CDR3 DNA: TGTGCCAGCAGCCCTCCGGGACAGGGGCTTGAAGCTTTCTTT; CDR3 protein: CASSPPGQGLEAFF
J gene: TRBJ2-1; D gene: -; V gene: TRBV4-1; clone size: -; CDR3 DNA: TGCGCCAGCAGCCACCCGGGGGAGCAGTTCTTC; CDR3 protein: CASSHPGEQFF
J gene: TRBJ1-5; D gene: -; V gene: TRBV7-3; clone size: few; CDR3 DNA: TGTGCCAGCAGCTTAACACAATGGCAGCCCCAGCATTTT; CDR3 protein: CASSLTQWQPQHF
J gene: TRBJ2-5; D gene: -; V gene: TRBV6-2/TRBV6-3; clone size: -; CDR3 DNA: TGTGCCAGCAGTTACCGGCTAGCAGGGACCCAGTACTTC; CDR3 protein: CASSYRLAGTQYF
J gene: TRBJ1-6; D gene: -; V gene: TRBV3-1/TRBV3-2; clone size: -; CDR3 DNA: TGTGCCAGCAGCCAAGTGATATTCTCTCCGAGCTCCTATAATTCACCCCTCCACTTT; CDR3 protein: CASSQVIFSPSSYNSPLHF
J gene: TRBJ1-6; D gene: -; V gene: TRBV3-1/TRBV3-2; clone size: once; CDR3 DNA: TGTGCCAGCAGCCTGAGGACAGCTAACTATAATTCACCCCTCCACTTT; CDR3 protein: CASSLRTANYNSPLHF
J gene: TRBJ1-5; D gene: -; V gene: TRBV5-1; clone size: -; CDR3 DNA: TGCGCCAGCAGCCCCGGGACCCCTCGGGGGAATCAGCCCCAGCATTTT; CDR3 protein: CASSPGTPRGNQPQHF
J gene: TRBJ1-1; D gene: -; V gene: TRBV11-2; clone size: -; CDR3 DNA: TGTGCCAGCAGCTTAAGGACAGCTCCTGAAGCTTTCTTT; CDR3 protein: CASSLRTAPEAFF
J gene: TRBJ1-2; D gene: -; V gene: TRBV19; clone size: -; CDR3 DNA: TGTGCCAGTAGTATATCGGGGTCCTACTCCTATGGCTACACCTTC; CDR3 protein: CASSISGSYSYGYTF
J gene: TRBJ2-3; D gene: -; V gene: TRBV6-5; clone size: -; CDR3 DNA: TGTGCCATTAACCTGACAGGGAAAGGAGGGTCGTGGTATTTT; CDR3 protein: CAINLTGKGGSWYF
J gene: TRBJ2-1; D gene: -; V gene: TRBV7-3; clone size: once; CDR3 DNA: TGTGCCAGCAGCCTATGGGGGCAGGGGATGGACAATGAGCAGTTCTTC; CDR3 protein: CASSLWGQGMDNEQFF
J gene: TRBJ1-5; D gene: -; V gene: TRBV11-2; clone size: -; CDR3 DNA: TGTGCCAGCAGCCGTGGGCCAGGAATAAATCAGCCCCAGCATTTT; CDR3 protein: CASSRGPGINQPQHF
J gene: TRBJ1-2; D gene: -; V gene: TRBV3-1/TRBV3-2; clone size: -; CDR3 DNA: TGTGCCAGCACCGGACGCCGGGGAGGCTACACCTTC; CDR3 protein: CASTGRRGGYTF
J gene: TRBJ1-5; D gene: -; V gene: TRBV7-2; clone size: -; CDR3 DNA: TGTGCCAGCAGCTTAGCGGGCAGTCGGCCCCAGCATTTT; CDR3 protein: CASSLAGSRPQHF
J gene: TRBJ2-1; D gene: TRBD2; V gene: TRBV9; clone size: -; CDR3 DNA: TGTGCCAGCAGCGTGACGGGAGGGAACAATGAGCAGTTCTTC; CDR3 protein: CASSVTGGNNEQFF
J gene: TRBJ1-1; D gene: TRBD1; V gene: TRBV27; clone size: few; CDR3 DNA: TGTGCCAGCAGGAAACCGGGACAGACAGGGTACACTGAAGCTTTCTTT; CDR3 protein: CASRKPGQTGYTEAFF
J gene: TRBJ1-4; D gene: TRBD1; V gene: TRBV18; clone size: -; CDR3 DNA: TGTGCCAGCTCACCCCCGCGACAGGGCGTTGAGAGGGAAAAACTGTTTTTT; CDR3 protein: CASSPPRQGVEREKLFF
J gene: TRBJ2-3; D gene: -; V gene: TRBV9; clone size: -; CDR3 DNA: TGTGCCAGCAGCGTAGTCGGGGGTAGCACAGATACGCAGTATTTT; CDR3 protein: CASSVVGGSTDTQYF
J gene: TRBJ1-4; D gene: TRBD1; V gene: TRBV10-3; clone size: -; CDR3 DNA: TGTGCCATCAGTTCACCGGGACAGGGGGAAAAACTGTTTTTT; CDR3 protein: CAISSPGQGEKLFF
J gene: TRBJ1-3; D gene: -; V gene: TRBV5-6; clone size: -; CDR3 DNA: TGTGCCAGCAGCCCCGGTGTGGGGCAGGCTGGAAACACCATATATTTT; CDR3 protein: CASSPGVGQAGNTIYF
J gene: TRBJ2-7; D gene: -; V gene: TRBV5-5; clone size: -; CDR3 DNA: TGTGCCAGCAGAACTCAGGGGGGAACCTACGAGCAGTACTTC; CDR3 protein: CASRTQGGTYEQYF
J gene: TRBJ2-7; D gene: TRBD2; V gene: TRBV7-8; clone size: -; CDR3 DNA: TGTGCCAGCAGCCCTGGCCTAGCGGGAGGCTACGAGCAGTACTTC; CDR3 protein: CASSPGLAGGYEQYF
J gene: TRBJ1-4; D gene: -; V gene: TRBV7-9; clone size: -; CDR3 DNA: TGTGCCAGCAGCCTTGCGAGTGAAAAACTGTTTTTT; CDR3 protein: CASSLASEKLFF
J gene: TRBJ2-7; D gene: TRBD1; V gene: TRBV27; clone size: -; CDR3 DNA: TGTGCCAGCAGACTAACCGGACAGGCCTCCTACGAGCAGTACTTC; CDR3 protein: CASRLTGQASYEQYF
J gene: TRBJ1-2; D gene: -; V gene: TRBV28; clone size: -; CDR3 DNA: TGTGCCAGCACCGGTACCGGGGAGAACTTC; CDR3 protein: CASTGTGENF
J gene: TRBJ2-7; D gene: -; V gene: TRBV9; clone size: -; CDR3 DNA: TGTGCCAGCAGCGTAGGCCCAGACTCCTACGAGCAGTACTTC; CDR3 protein: CASSVGPDSYEQYF
J gene: TRBJ2-3; D gene: -; V gene: TRBV7-2; clone size: -; CDR3 DNA: TGTGCCAGCAGCTTCAGCCGGGAGACGGATACGCAGTATTTT; CDR3 protein: CASSFSRETDTQYF
J gene: TRBJ1-1; D gene: -; V gene: TRBV19; clone size: once; CDR3 DNA: TGTGCCAGCCGGGACAAAATGAACACTGAAGCTTTCTTT; CDR3 protein: CASRDKMNTEAFF
J gene: TRBJ2-5; D gene: TRBD2; V gene: TRBV7-7; clone size: -; CDR3 DNA: TGTGCCAGCAGCTTAGCCAGGACTAGCCAAGAGACCCAGTACTTC; CDR3 protein: CASSLARTSQETQYF
J gene: TRBJ1-4; D gene: TRBD1; V gene: TRBV4-3; clone size: -; CDR3 DNA: TGCGCCAGCAGCTTAAAAGACAGGGGGAATGAAAAACTGTTTTTT; CDR3 protein: CASSLKDRGNEKLFF
J gene: TRBJ1-1; D gene: -; V gene: TRBV27; clone size: -; CDR3 DNA: TGTGCCAGCAGTCACACCGGGAGAAACACTGAAGCTTTCTTT; CDR3 protein: CASSHTGRNTEAFF
J gene: TRBJ2-7; D gene: -; V gene: TRBV6-5; clone size: -; CDR3 DNA: TGTGCCAGCAGTTACCGCCAGGGCTACGAGCAGTACTTC; CDR3 protein: CASSYRQGYEQYF
J gene: TRBJ1-2; D gene: TRBD1; V gene: TRBV28; clone size: -; CDR3 DNA: TGTGCCAGCAGCGCTGGGGACAGACCTAACTATGGCTACACCTTC; CDR3 protein: CASSAGDRPNYGYTF
J gene: TRBJ1-5; D gene: TRBD1; V gene: TRBV30; clone size: -; CDR3 DNA: TGTGCCTGGAGTGGGGGGACAGGGCGAGGTAGCAATCAGCCCCAGCATTTT; CDR3 protein: CAWSGGTGRGSNQPQHF